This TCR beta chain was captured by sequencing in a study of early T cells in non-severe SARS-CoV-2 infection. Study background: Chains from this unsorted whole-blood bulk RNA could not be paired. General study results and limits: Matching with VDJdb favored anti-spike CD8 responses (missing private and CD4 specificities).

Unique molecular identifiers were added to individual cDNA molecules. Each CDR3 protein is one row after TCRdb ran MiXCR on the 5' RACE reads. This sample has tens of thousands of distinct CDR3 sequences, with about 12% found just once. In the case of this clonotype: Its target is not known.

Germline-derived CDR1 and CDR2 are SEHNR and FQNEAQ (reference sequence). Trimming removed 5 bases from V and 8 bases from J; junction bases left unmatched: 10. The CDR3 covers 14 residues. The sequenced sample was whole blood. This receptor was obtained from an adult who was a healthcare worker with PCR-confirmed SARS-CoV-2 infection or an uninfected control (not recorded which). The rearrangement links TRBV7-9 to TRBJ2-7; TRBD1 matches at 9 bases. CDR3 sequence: CASSPTGQGMKQYF. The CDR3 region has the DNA TGTGCCAGCAGCCCAACGGGACAGGGAATGAAGCAGTACTTC.